The 25 T cell receptor beta chains in this list originate from one sample, sequenced in a study of blood T cell repertoires in COVID-19. Some clones are missing from TCRdb's copy, which holds only in-frame ones; the method was immunoSEQ multiplex PCR. The sample consists of fewer than 250,000 clones, around nine tenths of them appearing once. Sequences were obtained from peripheral blood. Receptor source: a man aged 60 to 75 with acute or convalescent COVID-19.

The rearrangement joins TRBV7-6 to TRBJ2-1; 7 bases fit TRBD2. The CDR3 contains 14 residues. Trimming took 8 bases from V and 2 from J; bases not matched to a gene: 6. Germline CDR1 SGHVS, CDR2 FNYEAQ. CDR3 sequence: CASARGEAYNEQFF. In DNA, the CDR3 is TGTGCCAGCGCCCGGGGGGAAGCCTACAATGAGCAGTTCTTC.

This chain joins TRBV7-9 and TRBJ1-4; TRBD1 might be the D (5 bases). CDR1 is SEHNR, CDR2 FQNEAQ, per germline (reference sequence). This CDR3 has 15 residues. V dropped 5 bases and J dropped 3 bases, with 13 bases sitting between them. The CDR3 here is CASSRPGVANEKLFF. The CDR3 bases are TGTGCCAGCAGCCGCCCGGGGGTGGCTAATGAAAAACTGTTTTTT.

The chain links TRBV19 to TRBJ2-3; TRBD1 matches 9 bases. Germline V gives CDR1 LNHDA, CDR2 SQIVND (reference sequence). V was pared by 1 base and J by 5 bases, with 1 base of the junction left unmatched. This CDR3 is 14 amino acids long. CDR3 loop: CASSIVTGGDTQYF. CDR3 sequence (DNA): TGTGCCAGTAGTATAGTGACAGGGGGAGATACGCAGTATTTT.

V gene TRBV28 combines with J gene TRBJ1-2; TRBD1 aligns across 8 bases. Losses at the gene ends were 6 bases for V and 4 bases for J; bases not matched to a gene: 7. This CDR3 contains 14 residues. Germline CDR1 and CDR2: MDHEN and SYDVKM. Written as DNA, the CDR3 is TGTGCCAGCAGCCCAGTGACAGGGGCCTATGGCTACACCTTC. Translated, it gives CASSPVTGAYGYTF.

The rearrangement links TRBV3-1 (or the pseudogene TRBV3-2) to TRBJ2-3; D is unclear. V was clipped by 8 bases and J by 5 bases, with 11 bases between them. The CDR3 runs 12 residues. From germline, CDR1 is LGHDT and CDR2 YNNKEL (reference sequence). CDR3 residues: CASLAGGDTQYF. Here the CDR3 DNA reads TGTGCCAGCCTCGCTGGCGGAGATACGCAGTATTTT.

The J gene is TRBJ1-5, the V gene TRBV18; D is unclear. V gave up 3 bases and J gave up 4 bases, with 4 bases separating them. Germline assignment: CDR1 KGHSH and CDR2 LQKENI. The CDR3 is 12 residues long. CDR3 DNA: TGTGCCAGCTCACCCAGGAATCAGCCCCAGCATTTT. Translated, it gives CASSPRNQPQHF.

The chain carries TRBV29-1 and TRBJ2-3; TRBD2 aligns across 11 bases. The CDR3 is 15 amino acids. J was trimmed by 2 bases and V by 4 bases; bases with no gene match: 5. CDR1 is SQVTM, CDR2 ANQGSEA, per germline. DNA for the CDR3: TGCAGCGTTGTTCCTAGCGGGGGGCACACAGATACGCAGTATTTT. Translated, it gives CSVVPSGGHTDTQYF.

The V call is TRBV9, the J call TRBJ2-1, with 7 bases identical to TRBD2. This CDR3 region has 15 residues. The V gene's germline CDR1 is SGDLS and CDR2 YYNGEE. J gave up 4 bases and V 0 bases, and 4 bases lay outside the gene matches. The CDR3 protein is CASSVVGGGYNEQFF. CDR3 bases: TGTGCCAGCAGCGTAGTCGGCGGGGGATACAATGAGCAGTTCTTC. The complete variable domain, with remaining parts taken from reference TRBV9 and TRBJ2-1, reads DSGVTQTPKHLITATGQRVTLRCSPRSGDLSVYWYQQSLDQGLQFLIQYYNGEERAKGNILERFSAQQFPDLHSELNLSSLELGDSALYFCASSVVGGGYNEQFFGPGTRLTVL.

The chain combines TRBV28 with TRBJ1-2; D gene unclear. Germline V gene data show CDR1 as MDHEN and CDR2 as SYDVKM. The V end was cut by 6 bases, the J end by 0 bases, with 11 bases between. The CDR3 consists of 14 residues. CDR3 region: CASRTPNANYGYTF. The CDR3 nucleotides are TGTGCCAGCAGAACCCCTAATGCTAACTATGGCTACACCTTC.

This clone was seen a single time. The V gene is TRBV6-1, the J gene TRBJ1-2, with no clear D. Trimming stripped 5 bases from V and 8 bases from J, with 12 bases between. CDR1 is MNHNS, CDR2 SASEGT, per germline. This CDR3 comprises 12 residues. The DNA of the CDR3 is TGTGCCAGCAGTCTCCTCCGGGAGGGCTACACCTTC. Its translation is CASSLLREGYTF.

The rearrangement uses TRBV5-4 and TRBJ1-4; the D is unclear. V dropped 1 base and J dropped 4 bases, with 11 bases sitting between them. The germline CDR1 and CDR2 sequences are SGHNT and YYREEE (reference sequence). The CDR3 runs to 15 residues. Written as DNA, the CDR3 is TGTGCCAGCAGCTTGTGGGTTGGAGATAATGAAAAACTGTTTTTT. Protein sequence: CASSLWVGDNEKLFF.

The chain employs TRBV28 and TRBJ1-5, with TRBD1 matching 7 bases. The V and J ends lost 3 bases and 6 bases, in that order; junction bases with no gene match: 5. The CDR3 loop spans 14 amino acids. Germline V gives CDR1 MDHEN, CDR2 SYDVKM. The CDR3 nucleotides are TGTGCCAGCAGTTTTGTACAGGGGACTCAGCCCCAGCATTTT. Translating gives CASSFVQGTQPQHF.

V usage is TRBV6-5 and J usage is TRBJ1-1; D may be TRBD1 (6 bases). Trimming took 11 bases from V and 4 from J, leaving 17 bases between them. Germline V gives CDR1 MNHEY, CDR2 SVGAGI. CDR3 length: 13 amino acids. The CDR3 nucleotides read TGTGCCGCCGCCACCGTAGGGGGCACTGAAGCTTTCTTT. Translation gives CAAATVGGTEAFF.

The chain employs TRBV29-1 and TRBJ2-4; 8 bases map to TRBD1. Germline trimming cut 1 base from V and 7 bases from J; bases unmatched to any gene: 9. Germline lookup yields CDR1 SQVTM and CDR2 ANQGSEA. This CDR3 is 15 amino acids long. The CDR3 DNA is TGCAGCGTTGAAGGGGTCTACAGGGGGTTGAACATTCAGTACTTC. Translating it yields CSVEGVYRGLNIQYF.

A note on this clone: One end of the junction fails to match germline, which may point to a read error. The chain is built from TRBV28 and TRBJ2-7; TRBD1 aligns across 9 bases. This CDR3 contains 12 residues. Germline V lookup: CDR1 MDHEN, CDR2 SYDVKM. The CDR3 reads CASSLPGGTGNF. In nucleotides, the CDR3 is TGTGCCAGCAGTTTGCCCGGCGGGACAGGGAACTTC.

V and J are TRBV3-1 (or the pseudogene TRBV3-2) and TRBJ1-5; the match to TRBD1 covers 10 bases. Germline-derived CDR1 and CDR2 are LGHDT and YNNKEL (reference sequence). After removal of 4 bases from V and 4 bases from J, the junction contained 10 bases not matched to a gene. This CDR3 is 17 amino acids long. The CDR3, as DNA: TGTGCCAGCAGCCGGCCGGGACAGGGGCTGCGGAATCAGCCCCAGCATTTT. It is translated as CASSRPGQGLRNQPQHF.

This clone was detected only once. The CDR3 protein is CAWSVPGQFYGYTF. CDR3 DNA: TGTGCCTGGAGTGTACCCGGACAGTTCTATGGCTACACCTTC. This rearrangement joins TRBV30 to TRBJ1-2, with D maybe TRBD1 (6 bases). CDR1 is GTSNPN, CDR2 SVGIG, per germline (reference sequence). This CDR3 has 14 residues. V dropped 0 bases and J dropped 4 bases, with 12 bases sitting between them.

Only a few counts were recorded for this clone. The chain has TRBV30 and TRBJ2-7; weak D call: TRBD2 (5 bases). V lost 5 bases and J 2 bases, leaving 16 bases between the germline ends. Per the germline V gene, CDR1 is GTSNPN and CDR2 is SVGIG (reference sequence). The CDR3 is 14 residues long. The chain's CDR3 is CAWVPPTMAYEQYF. Here the CDR3 DNA reads TGTGCCTGGGTCCCTCCGACTATGGCCTACGAGCAGTACTTC.

The J gene is TRBJ2-5, the V gene TRBV7-2, with 8 nucleotides matching TRBD1. Losses at the gene ends were 1 base for V and 5 bases for J; bases not matched to a gene: 6. The CDR3 extends over 15 amino acids. Germline lookup yields CDR1 SGHTA and CDR2 FQGNSA. This CDR3 is CASSLGTGLRETQYF. CDR3 coding DNA: TGTGCCAGCAGCTTAGGGACAGGGTTAAGGGAGACCCAGTACTTC.

This clone was observed a single time. The chain recombines TRBV19 with TRBJ2-6; maybe TRBD1 (6 bases). The CDR3 runs 15 residues. Germline CDR1 LNHDA, CDR2 SQIVND (reference sequence). The ends were cut back, 7 bases at V and 2 bases at J, with 12 bases in the middle. The CDR3 DNA is TGTGCCAGTACCTCAACAGGGACTGGGGCCAACGTCCTGACTTTC. Encoded protein: CASTSTGTGANVLTF.

This clone was seen more than once but under ten times. This chain joins TRBV27 and TRBJ2-2; TRBD2 aligns across 10 bases. The CDR3 is 15 residues long. V dropped 5 bases and J dropped 7; count of bases not matched to a gene: 7. Germline CDR1 reads MNHEY; CDR2 reads SMNVEV (reference sequence). Here the CDR3 DNA reads TGTGCCAGCAGTCCCCAGCGGGGGGGCCACGGGGAGCTGTTTTTT. It codes for CASSPQRGGHGELFF.

The V call is TRBV15, the J call TRBJ1-2; TRBD1 matches at 9 bases. The CDR3 consists of 14 residues. Germline CDR1 and CDR2: LNHNV and YYDKDF (reference sequence). Trimming at V came to 3 bases and at J to 5 bases, leaving 4 bases not matched to a gene. CDR3 residues: CATSRGQGGYGYTF. CDR3 nucleotide sequence: TGTGCCACCAGCAGGGGACAGGGAGGGTATGGCTACACCTTC.

This clone appeared a few times. The chain employs TRBV7-9 and TRBJ2-7; the D gene is possibly TRBD1 (5 bases). Per the germline V gene, CDR1 is SEHNR and CDR2 is FQNEAQ (reference sequence). This CDR3 is 15 amino acids long. V lost 5 bases and J lost 7, with 21 bases in between. In nucleotides, the CDR3 is TGTGCCAGCAGCCAGCGACGAGCAGGGTTAGGAGAGCAGTACTTC. It specifies CASSQRRAGLGEQYF.

The V call is TRBV7-2, the J call TRBJ2-5, with D tentatively TRBD2 (6 bases). This CDR3 contains 15 residues. Trimming removed 5 bases at V and 2 bases at J, with 15 bases between. Germline V CDR1 and CDR2: SGHTA, FQGNSA. CDR3 nucleotide sequence: TGTGCCAGCAGCAATAGCGGAAAACCGCAAGAGACCCAGTACTTC. It specifies CASSNSGKPQETQYF.

This chain connects TRBV19 to TRBJ1-5; 9 bases line up with TRBD1. V shed 8 bases, J shed 2 bases, and the junction held 10 bases outside the gene matches. The CDR3 totals 16 residues. Germline values: CDR1 LNHDA, CDR2 SQIVND (reference sequence). The CDR3 bases are TGTGCCAGTCAAAAGGGACAGGGTTGGCGCAATCAGCCCCAGCATTTT. Its protein product is CASQKGQGWRNQPQHF.